This T cell receptor (beta chain) was obtained from a study of T cells in women clearing cervical HPV infection. To note about this clone: The read finishes 3 residues shy of the CDR3 end, and the germline J gene is used to complete it.

This CDR3 contains 17 residues. V shed 0 bases and J shed 0 bases, with 14 bases lying between them. The V gene's germline CDR1 is SGHRS and CDR2 YFSETQ. Here immunoSEQ multiplex PCR was the method, and the copy in TCRdb shows in-frame clones only, minus some. The specimen's table records about 29,000 clones. This sequence originates from a woman aged 18 to 75 with a cervical HPV16 infection that either progressed to CIN3+ or cleared (not recorded which). The chain couples TRBV5-1 to TRBJ2-3; TRBD2 is a possible D gene (6 bases). Material: blood buffy coat. The CDR3 bases that were read are TGCGCCAGCAGCTTGGCCGGGCGGGAATCTAGCACAGATACG. Residues: CASSLAGRESSTDT. In full, the CDR3 is CASSLAGRESSTDTQYF.